Below are 23 T cell receptor beta chains sequenced from a single sample in a study of blood T cell repertoires in COVID-19. The data were produced by immunoSEQ multiplex PCR, yet TCRdb's version contains in-frame clones alone and is incomplete. Among about 480,000 clones, around 89% were seen once, and the ten largest hold approximately 2%. Sample: PBMCs or T cells enriched from blood (not recorded which). These receptors originate from a woman between 35 and 50 years old who had recovered from COVID-19.

This clone has a handful of counts. This chain connects TRBV11-2 to TRBJ1-1; 11 bases are a match to TRBD1. Germline loops: CDR1 SGHAT, CDR2 FQNNGV. The J segment lost 7 bases and the V segment lost 6 bases, leaving 13 bases of the junction unmatched. The CDR3 is made up of 16 amino acids. DNA for the CDR3: TGTGCCAGCAGTCCGCCCCCCGGACAGGGGGCTTTTGAAGCTTTCTTT. This codes for CASSPPPGQGAFEAFF.

CDR3: CASSRPLGTETEAFF. In DNA, the CDR3 is TGTGCCAGCAGCCGGCCATTAGGGACAGAAACTGAAGCTTTCTTT. V gene TRBV7-9 combines with J gene TRBJ1-1, with 7 bases lining up with TRBD1. Germline values: CDR1 SEHNR, CDR2 FQNEAQ (reference sequence). CDR3 length: 15 amino acids. V lost 5 bases, J lost 5 bases, and 11 bases stayed unmatched.

The chain links TRBV5-1 to TRBJ2-5, with D hard to call. The CDR3 totals 14 residues. Germline V lookup: CDR1 SGHRS, CDR2 YFSETQ. Trimming left V 0 bases short and J 4 bases short, with 10 bases between. CDR3 DNA sequence: TGCGCCAGCAGCTTGGTGGGTCCGGGAGAGACCCAGTACTTC. It is translated as CASSLVGPGETQYF.

The chain couples TRBV5-1 to TRBJ2-7, with TRBD2 identical over 8 bases. This CDR3 is 17 amino acids long. J lost 3 bases, V lost 0 bases, and 11 bases had no gene match. Germline CDR1 and CDR2: SGHRS and YFSETQ. DNA for the CDR3: TGCGCCAGCAGCTTGGAGTGGACTAGCTCCTTATACTACGAGCAGTACTTC. This translates into CASSLEWTSSLYYEQYF. Combining the CDR3 with reference TRBV5-1 and TRBJ2-7 gives the whole variable domain KAGVTQTPRYLIKTRGQQVTLSCSPISGHRSVSWYQQTPGQGLQFLFEYFSETQRNKGNFPGRFSGRQFSNSRSEMNVSTLELGDSALYLCASSLEWTSSLYYEQYFGPGTRLTVT.

J is TRBJ2-7 and V is TRBV24-1; 11 nucleotides agree with TRBD2. V shed 4 bases and J 6 bases; nucleotides not matched to a gene: 7. Germline V gene data show CDR1 as KGHDR and CDR2 as SFDVKD. This CDR3 has 15 residues. The CDR3 is CATSEASGGSGEQYF. The CDR3 region has the DNA TGTGCCACCAGTGAGGCTAGCGGGGGGTCTGGCGAGCAGTACTTC.

V and J are TRBV5-4 and TRBJ2-1, with unresolved D. V lost 0 bases to trimming and J lost 10 bases, with 11 bases between them. The germline gives CDR1 SGHNT, CDR2 YYREEE (reference sequence). This CDR3 comprises 13 residues. The CDR3 DNA follows: TGTGCCAGCAGCTTGGCCCCACTTTCAGAGCAGTTCTTC. This translates into CASSLAPLSEQFF.

This clone was observed a single time. The genes are TRBV4-3 and TRBJ1-6; D not certain. Germline V gene sequence: CDR1 LGHNA, CDR2 YSLEER. V was trimmed by 0 bases and J by 5 bases, leaving 11 bases between them. The CDR3 totals 16 residues. CDR3 bases: TGCGCCAGCAGCCAAGAGAGGCCAGCAGATAATTCACCCCTCCACTTT. Protein: CASSQERPADNSPLHF.

The chain couples TRBV4-3 to TRBJ1-3, with TRBD1 matching 8 bases. V trimming: 2 bases; J trimming: 2 bases; junction bases outside the gene matches: 2. CDR3 length: 15 residues. CDR1 is LGHNA and CDR2 is YSLEER in the germline V gene. The CDR3: CASSQRTGTGNTIYF. Written as DNA, the CDR3 is TGCGCCAGCAGCCAAAGGACAGGGACTGGAAACACCATATATTTT.

V and J are TRBV4-3 and TRBJ2-1, with 9 nucleotides matching TRBD2. Germline-derived CDR1 and CDR2 are LGHNA and YSLEER. The CDR3 runs to 16 residues. J was trimmed by 6 bases and V by 4 bases; bases with no gene match: 10. The CDR3 coding sequence is TGCGCCAGCAGCCTATACTCCGGACTAGCGCTCAATGAGCAGTTCTTC. This sequence encodes CASSLYSGLALNEQFF.

This clone was recorded only once. This sequence joins TRBV7-2 and TRBJ1-1, with 7 bases matching TRBD1. With 4 bases clipped from V and 5 bases from J, the junction kept 10 bases outside the gene matches. The CDR3 sequence is 15 residues long. The V gene's germline CDR1 is SGHTA and CDR2 FQGNSA. The DNA of the CDR3 is TGTGCCAGCAGCTCTACAGGGGTGAAGTCGACTGAAGCTTTCTTT. Amino acid sequence: CASSSTGVKSTEAFF.

The chain is built from TRBV18 and TRBJ1-4, with D possibly matching TRBD1 (5 bases). Trimming cost V 1 base and J 6 bases, with 12 bases left between them. The CDR3 is 15 residues long. CDR1 and CDR2 (germline): KGHSH, LQKENI. For the CDR3, the DNA is TGTGCCAGCTCACCACGCGAGCCGGGGGATGAAAAACTGTTTTTT. Amino acids: CASSPREPGDEKLFF. The complete variable domain, with remaining parts taken from reference TRBV18 and TRBJ1-4, reads NAGVMQNPRHLVRRRGQEARLRCSPMKGHSHVYWYRQLPEEGLKFMVYLQKENIIDESGMPKERFSAEFPKEGPSILRIQQVVRGDSAAYFCASSPREPGDEKLFFGSGTQLSVL.

A word on this clone: Different DNA sequences within this sample yield the same CDR3. The chain uses TRBV7-2 and TRBJ2-7, with 7 bases identical to TRBD1. CDR1 SGHTA and CDR2 FQGNSA come from the germline V gene. V was clipped by 1 base and J by 1 base; unmatched bases: 1. This CDR3 is built from 14 residues. The CDR3 nucleotides are TGTGCCAGCAGCTTAGTGGGACAGTCCTACGAGCAGTACTTC. It specifies CASSLVGQSYEQYF.

This clone was counted between two and nine times. The chain joins TRBV3-1 (or the pseudogene TRBV3-2) to TRBJ1-1; the D is unclear. Deletions cut 0 bases from V and 10 bases from J, with 6 bases between. The CDR3 extends over 11 amino acids. Germline V lookup: CDR1 LGHDT, CDR2 YNNKEL (reference sequence). In DNA, the CDR3 is TGTGCCAGCAGCCAAGAGGGAGGAGCTTTCTTT. Translation: CASSQEGGAFF.

The V call is TRBV10-3, the J call TRBJ2-5, with D perhaps matching TRBD1 (7 bases). The CDR3 contains 15 residues. The V and J ends lost 0 bases and 4 bases respectively, with 12 bases between them. The germline gives CDR1 ENHRY, CDR2 SYGVKD. The CDR3 here is CAISESGGQLETQYF. Written as DNA, the CDR3 is TGTGCCATCAGTGAGTCGGGGGGACAGCTAGAGACCCAGTACTTC.

In this sample, this clone turned up once. The chain couples TRBV9 to TRBJ1-1; weak D call: TRBD1 (6 bases). Germline CDR1 SGDLS, CDR2 YYNGEE. The CDR3 loop spans 13 amino acids. Trimming removed 7 bases from V and 6 bases from J, with 16 bases in between. The CDR3 region is CASAEGVKSEAFF. The CDR3 DNA follows: TGTGCCAGCGCTGAGGGGGTGAAATCTGAAGCTTTCTTT.

The rearrangement links TRBV20-1 to TRBJ2-3; no clear D gene. CDR3 length: 11 residues. V was pared by 3 bases and J by 4 bases, with 5 bases between. Germline CDR1 reads DFQATT; CDR2 reads SNEGSKA (reference sequence). The CDR3 protein is CSARSPDTQYF. Written as DNA, the CDR3 is TGCAGTGCTAGGTCTCCAGATACGCAGTATTTT.

The chain recombines TRBV19 with TRBJ2-7; D not certain. This CDR3 spans 14 amino acids. CDR1 is LNHDA and CDR2 is SQIVND in the germline V gene (reference sequence). Trimming removed 4 bases at V and 3 bases at J, with 13 bases between. This chain's CDR3 is CASSRAGAFYEQYF. CDR3 nucleotide sequence: TGTGCCAGTAGTAGAGCAGGCGCCTTCTACGAGCAGTACTTC.

The chain has TRBV6-5 and TRBJ2-7, with D perhaps TRBD2 (6 bases). Germline V gives CDR1 MNHEY, CDR2 SVGAGI. Trimming removed 0 bases from V and 2 bases from J, with 11 bases in between. This CDR3 has 15 amino acids. This chain's CDR3 is CASSYSASATYEQYF. The CDR3, as DNA: TGTGCCAGCAGTTACTCGGCTAGCGCCACCTACGAGCAGTACTTC.

The V call is TRBV28, the J call TRBJ1-2; possible D gene TRBD1, 6 bases. V lost 2 bases and J 3 bases, leaving 10 bases between the germline ends. The germline V gene has CDR1 MDHEN and CDR2 SYDVKM. The CDR3 runs to 14 residues. CDR3 amino acids: CASSLSAGDYGYTF. CDR3 nucleotides: TGTGCCAGCAGTTTAAGTGCAGGGGACTATGGCTACACCTTC.

The chain links TRBV5-1 to TRBJ2-7; perhaps TRBD1 as D (6 bases). CDR3 length: 14 residues. Looked up from germline, CDR1 is SGHRS and CDR2 is YFSETQ. V was clipped by 1 base and J by 2 bases, with 10 bases between them. DNA of the CDR3: TGCGCCAGCAGCTTGAGGACAGACCCCTACGAGCAGTACTTC. Amino acid sequence: CASSLRTDPYEQYF.

The V call is TRBV5-1, the J call TRBJ1-4, with 11 bases matching TRBD1. V trimming: 3 bases; J trimming: 0 bases; junction bases outside the gene matches: 1. Germline V gene lookup returns CDR1 SGHRS and CDR2 YFSETQ. CDR3 length: 16 residues. The CDR3 loop is CASSSGQGATNEKLFF. CDR3 coding DNA: TGCGCCAGCAGCTCGGGACAGGGGGCAACTAATGAAAAACTGTTTTTT.

The chain is built from TRBV7-9 and TRBJ2-7; 7 bases map to TRBD2. The CDR3 has 15 amino acids. Germline lookup yields CDR1 SEHNR and CDR2 FQNEAQ (reference sequence). V was clipped by 4 bases and J by 3 bases; unmatched bases: 9. In DNA form, the CDR3 reads TGTGCCAGCAGCTCCTTCCAGGGAGGGAGCTACGAGCAGTACTTC. Translated, it gives CASSSFQGGSYEQYF.

The chain has TRBV7-8 and TRBJ1-1; D unclear. V was pared by 1 base and J by 1 base, with 7 bases between. The CDR3 has 14 amino acids. CDR1 SGHVS and CDR2 FQNEAQ come from the germline V gene. The CDR3 nucleotides read TGTGCCAGCAGCTTAGTCGCAGGGAACACTGAAGCTTTCTTT. As protein: CASSLVAGNTEAFF.